The 24 T cell receptor beta chains below were found in one sample sequenced in a study of vaccination effects on CD4 cells after COVID-19. The authors isolated CD4+ T cells after around 9 days of culture. Which antigens these TCRs recognize remains unknown. Sequenced by immunoSEQ multiplex PCR; TCRdb stores in-frame clones only, minus some. The sample holds under 50,000 clones, approximately 70% seen once. This material consisted of CD4+ T cells from PBMCs cultured without peptide, taken before COVID-19 vaccination. These TCRs come from a human donor who received a COVID-19 vaccine.

CDR3 nucleotides: TGCGCCAGCAGCTTGGGTGGACTAGCGGGAGTTGTTGAGCAGTTCTTC. Translation gives CASSLGGLAGVVEQFF. This chain uses TRBV5-1 with TRBJ2-1, with 13 nucleotides matching TRBD2. CDR1 and CDR2 (germline): SGHRS, YFSETQ. The CDR3 extends over 16 amino acids. Trimming cost V 0 bases and J 9 bases; bases outside gene matches: 6.

The gene calls are TRBV19 and TRBJ2-1; D is perhaps TRBD1 or TRBD2 (6 bases each). The CDR3 is 15 residues long. Germline lookup yields CDR1 LNHDA and CDR2 SQIVND (reference sequence). The germline V and J ends were trimmed by 3 bases and 3 bases, with 12 bases remaining between them. In nucleotides, the CDR3 is TGTGCCAGTAGTATGTTTCGGGGGCGCTACAATGAGCAGTTCTTC. This sequence encodes CASSMFRGRYNEQFF.

This chain uses TRBV6-5 with TRBJ1-4; D might be TRBD1 (5 bases). The CDR3 loop spans 15 amino acids. The germline V gene has CDR1 MNHEY and CDR2 SVGAGI. V lost 2 bases to trimming and J lost 0 bases, with 7 bases between them. CDR3 DNA: TGTGCCAGCAGTTACACGACAGCAACTAATGAAAAACTGTTTTTT. Translating it yields CASSYTTATNEKLFF.

The V and J genes are TRBV18 and TRBJ1-1; TRBD1 agrees at 12 bases. Trimming cost V 5 bases and J 7 bases; bases outside gene matches: 8. CDR1 is KGHSH, CDR2 LQKENI, per germline. CDR3 size: 15 residues. CDR3 sequence: CASSRTGTGGSEAFF. The CDR3 DNA follows: TGTGCCAGCTCAAGAACCGGGACAGGGGGCAGTGAAGCTTTCTTT.

Here the CDR3 DNA reads TGTGCCAGCAGTCCCCAAGCGGGGGTCTCTGGGGCCAACGTCCTGACTTTC. It yields the protein CASSPQAGVSGANVLTF. The V call is TRBV6-6, the J call TRBJ2-6; 8 bases match TRBD2. With V trimmed by 5 bases and J by 0 bases, 6 bases remained unmatched. Germline V lookup: CDR1 MNHNY, CDR2 SVGAGI (reference sequence). The CDR3 spans 17 residues.

Only a few counts were recorded for this clone. The gene calls are TRBV19 and TRBJ1-2; no clear D. Germline V lookup: CDR1 LNHDA, CDR2 SQIVND (reference sequence). This CDR3 region has 11 residues. Trimming pared 8 bases from V and 8 bases from J, leaving 12 bases between. The CDR3 loop reads CASAQGYGYTF. The DNA of the CDR3 is TGTGCCAGTGCCCAAGGATACGGCTACACCTTC.

The gene calls are TRBV7-9 and TRBJ1-1, with D unresolved. Trimming took off 5 bases at V and 3 bases at J, with 7 bases between the two ends. Germline values: CDR1 SEHNR, CDR2 FQNEAQ (reference sequence). The CDR3 contains 12 residues. Written as DNA, the CDR3 is TGTGCCAGCAGCCTCATTCACACTGAAGCTTTCTTT. It encodes CASSLIHTEAFF.

A few counts support this clone. V usage is TRBV4-1 and J usage is TRBJ2-3; D gene unclear. The V and J ends lost 5 bases and 2 bases respectively, with 8 bases between them. The CDR3 is 13 amino acids. Germline assignment: CDR1 MGHRA and CDR2 YSYEKL. CDR3 nucleotides: TGCGCCAGCAGCGAACACTACACAGATACGCAGTATTTT. It is translated as CASSEHYTDTQYF.

The genes are TRBV15 and TRBJ2-7; D tentatively reads TRBD1 or TRBD2 (5 bases each). Germline lookup yields CDR1 LNHNV and CDR2 YYDKDF (reference sequence). Deletions cut 6 bases from V and 6 bases from J, with 21 bases between. CDR3 length: 15 amino acids. The CDR3 DNA is TGTGCCACCAGGGCTCAGACCGGGGATAGGGGCGAGCAGTACTTC. It yields the protein CATRAQTGDRGEQYF. The whole variable domain, filled in from reference TRBV15 and TRBJ2-7, reads DAMVIQNPRYQVTQFGKPVTLSCSQTLNHNVMYWYQQKSSQAPKLLFHYYDKDFNNEADTPDNFQSRRPNTSFCFLDIRSPGLGDTAMYLCATRAQTGDRGEQYFGPGTRLTVT.

The V gene is TRBV6-5, the J gene TRBJ1-2; D may be TRBD1 (6 bases). Trimming stripped 2 bases from V and 8 bases from J, with 9 bases between. Germline V lookup: CDR1 MNHEY, CDR2 SVGAGI. CDR3 length: 12 amino acids. The CDR3 sequence: CASSYTGHGYTF. DNA for the CDR3: TGTGCCAGCAGTTACACAGGGCACGGCTACACCTTC.

The J gene is TRBJ2-1, the V gene TRBV5-4; TRBD2 matches 11 bases. Germline V gene lookup returns CDR1 SGHNT and CDR2 YYREEE (reference sequence). V dropped 4 bases and J dropped 9; count of bases not matched to a gene: 6. The CDR3 is 14 amino acids. The CDR3 region is CASSPTSGAGEQFF. In DNA form, the CDR3 reads TGTGCCAGCAGCCCGACTAGCGGGGCGGGTGAGCAGTTCTTC.

The V and J genes are TRBV19 and TRBJ1-5, with 8 bases lining up with TRBD1. This CDR3 is 16 amino acids long. Unmatched junction bases numbered 11, after V lost 10 bases and J lost 0 bases. Germline CDR1 is LNHDA and CDR2 is SQIVND (reference sequence). CDR3: CATTSGTGLSNQPQHF. CDR3 coding DNA: TGTGCCACCACAAGCGGGACAGGCCTTAGCAATCAGCCCCAGCATTTT.

This clone was counted once. J is TRBJ2-7 and V is TRBV5-6, with D possibly called TRBD1 or TRBD2 (5 bases each). The CDR3 is 13 residues long. Germline assignment: CDR1 SGHDT and CDR2 YYEEEE. The V gene lost 3 bases and the J gene lost 6 bases, with 13 bases spanning the gap. The chain's CDR3 is CASSSRDLSEQYF. DNA for the CDR3: TGTGCCAGCAGCTCTCGGGACCTGAGCGAGCAGTACTTC. The variable domain in full, completed from reference TRBV5-6 and TRBJ2-7, reads DAGVTQSPTHLIKTRGQQVTLRCSPKSGHDTVSWYQQALGQGPQFIFQYYEEEERQRGNFPDRFSGHQFPNYSSELNVNALLLGDSALYLCASSSRDLSEQYFGPGTRLTVT.

The sample holds a few counts of this clone. The V gene is TRBV30, the J gene TRBJ2-7, with TRBD2 as a possible D gene (5 bases). Germline loops: CDR1 GTSNPN, CDR2 SVGIG (reference sequence). V lost 3 bases, J lost 0 bases, and 12 bases lay in between. The CDR3 totals 14 residues. In DNA, the CDR3 is TGTGCCTGGAGGTGGCAAGGGAGCTCCTACGAGCAGTACTTC. Protein sequence: CAWRWQGSSYEQYF.

The chain recombines TRBV19 with TRBJ1-1; D is perhaps TRBD1 (6 bases). From germline, CDR1 is LNHDA and CDR2 SQIVND (reference sequence). The CDR3 is 14 residues long. Deletions cut 5 bases from V and 1 base from J, with 11 bases between. The CDR3 nucleotides are TGTGCCAGTAGTGCCTCGACAGGGAACACTGAAGCTTTCTTT. This sequence encodes CASSASTGNTEAFF.

The J gene is TRBJ2-7, the V gene TRBV19; maybe TRBD2 (5 bases). Trimming shortened V by 3 bases and J by 6 bases, and 18 bases separated the two germline ends. This CDR3 is built from 15 residues. The germline V gene has CDR1 LNHDA and CDR2 SQIVND (reference sequence). The CDR3 is CASSMSASTIPEQYF. In nucleotides, the CDR3 is TGTGCCAGTAGTATGTCGGCTAGCACAATACCCGAGCAGTACTTC.

This clone came up a few times. The genes are TRBV19 and TRBJ1-5; D uncertain. This CDR3 is built from 15 residues. With 3 bases removed from V and 0 bases from J, the gap between germline ends came to 9 bases. Looked up from germline, CDR1 is LNHDA and CDR2 is SQIVND (reference sequence). The CDR3: CASSMQALSNQPQHF. CDR3 DNA: TGTGCCAGTAGTATGCAGGCCCTTAGCAATCAGCCCCAGCATTTT.

V is TRBV3-1 (or the pseudogene TRBV3-2) and J is TRBJ2-1, with D tentatively TRBD2 (6 bases). V lost 1 base and J 7 bases, leaving 11 bases between the germline ends. This CDR3 is 14 amino acids long. CDR1 and CDR2 from the germline V gene are LGHDT and YNNKEL (reference sequence). CDR3 in amino acids: CASSQGRVGNEQFF. CDR3 nucleotide sequence: TGTGCCAGCAGCCAAGGGAGGGTAGGAAATGAGCAGTTCTTC.

V usage is TRBV6-5 and J usage is TRBJ2-5; weak D call: TRBD2 (6 bases). The CDR3 runs to 14 residues. Germline CDR1 is MNHEY and CDR2 is SVGAGI. V lost 2 bases to trimming and J lost 2 bases, with 9 bases between them. The CDR3, as DNA: TGTGCCAGCAGTTACCCGGGAGCACAAGAGACCCAGTACTTC. The encoded protein is CASSYPGAQETQYF.

The count of this clone is one. The genes are TRBV27 and TRBJ2-5; the D gene is possibly TRBD1 (5 bases). CDR1 MNHEY and CDR2 SMNVEV come from the germline V gene (reference sequence). With 8 bases removed from V and 0 bases from J, the gap between germline ends came to 10 bases. The CDR3 runs to 13 residues. CDR3 in DNA: TGTGCCAGCGGATGGGGCAACCAAGAGACCCAGTACTTC. Protein sequence: CASGWGNQETQYF.

The chain recombines TRBV29-1 with TRBJ2-5, with D maybe TRBD2 (6 bases). Germline CDR1 SQVTM, CDR2 ANQGSEA. CDR3 length: 15 residues. V lost 2 bases, J lost 0 bases, and 13 bases lay in between. The CDR3 DNA follows: TGCAGCGTTGAACGAGCGGGTTGGTACCAAGAGACCCAGTACTTC. This codes for CSVERAGWYQETQYF.

The chain links TRBV5-1 to TRBJ1-2; 9 positions match TRBD1. Germline V gene sequence: CDR1 SGHRS, CDR2 YFSETQ. The CDR3 extends over 16 amino acids. V dropped 4 bases and J dropped 2; count of bases not matched to a gene: 9. The CDR3 reads CASSAVTGGRNYGYTF. For the CDR3, the DNA is TGCGCCAGCAGCGCCGTGACAGGGGGTCGGAACTATGGCTACACCTTC.

The J gene is TRBJ1-1, the V gene TRBV19; TRBD1 is a possible D gene (6 bases). The germline gives CDR1 LNHDA, CDR2 SQIVND (reference sequence). The CDR3 contains 14 residues. Trimming stripped 9 bases from V and 1 base from J, with 15 bases between. CDR3 sequence (DNA): TGTGCCAGCCGAGCCAGGGGAGGGAACACTGAAGCTTTCTTT. It codes for CASRARGGNTEAFF. Full variable domain (remainder filled in from reference TRBV19 and TRBJ1-1): DGGITQSPKYLFRKEGQNVTLSCEQNLNHDAMYWYRQDPGQGLRLIYYSQIVNDFQKGDIAEGYSVSREKKESFPLTVTSAQKNPTAFYLCASRARGGNTEAFFGQGTRLTVV.

This chain links TRBV10-3 with TRBJ2-4; the match to TRBD1 covers 10 bases. This CDR3 has 14 residues. The germline V gene has CDR1 ENHRY and CDR2 SYGVKD. With 6 bases clipped from V and 5 bases from J, the junction kept 4 bases outside the gene matches. The CDR3 region has the DNA TGTGCCATCAGCCTGGGGACAGGGGAAAACATTCAGTACTTC. Amino acid sequence: CAISLGTGENIQYF.